These T cell receptor beta chains were read from a single sample in a study of T cells in Graves' hyperthyroidism and ophthalmopathy. TCRdb reprocessed the multiplex PCR reads with MiXCR, giving one entry per CDR3 protein. This table has 600,000 or so distinct CDR3 sequences, roughly 15% appearing once. Source material: blood. Every receptor here comes from a woman in her fifties or sixties with Graves' ophthalmopathy. The CDR3 runs from the conserved cysteine through the conserved F or W. The D gene is left open where the match is weak. Size values are once, few and many counts, or a class for expanded clones, and some rows have none.

j_gene,d_gene,len,v_gene,abundance,CDR3aa,CDR3nt
TRBJ2-3,NA,18,TRBV7-8,NA,CASSLGSGAITSTDTQYF,TGTGCCAGCAGCTTAGGGTCAGGGGCAATTACTAGCACAGATACGCAGTATTTT
TRBJ2-4,TRBD2,19,TRBV18,many,CASSLQTSGRAQTKNIQYF,TGTGCCAGCTCCCTCCAGACTAGCGGGAGGGCCCAAACCAAAAACATTCAGTACTTC
TRBJ2-7,NA,15,TRBV6-1,NA,CASSEVQGTVDEQYF,TGTGCCAGCAGTGAGGTGCAGGGGACTGTAGACGAGCAGTACTTC
TRBJ2-5,TRBD2,16,TRBV5-6,many,CASSFWLGLALETQYF,TGTGCCAGCAGCTTCTGGCTAGGACTAGCACTAGAGACCCAGTACTTC
TRBJ1-1,NA,13,TRBV7-2,many,CASSTYPNTEAFF,TGTGCCAGCAGCACCTATCCGAACACTGAAGCTTTCTTT
TRBJ2-1,TRBD2,17,TRBV2,many,CASSGGTSGMAYNEQFF,TGTGCCAGCAGTGGGGGGACTAGCGGGATGGCCTACAATGAGCAGTTCTTC
TRBJ2-5,NA,13,TRBV18,many,CASSPGLRETQYF,TGTGCCAGCTCACCGGGACTTCGAGAGACCCAGTACTTC
TRBJ2-7,TRBD2,16,TRBV7-9,few,CASSLDLGTSDYEQYF,TGTGCCAGCAGCTTAGACTTAGGGACTAGCGACTACGAGCAGTACTTC
TRBJ2-7,TRBD2,15,TRBV27,many,CASSPMTSGRGEQYF,TGTGCCAGCAGTCCTATGACTAGCGGCCGGGGGGAGCAGTACTTC
TRBJ1-1,TRBD1,16,TRBV13,NA,CASSLGLAGGKTEAFF,TGTGCCAGCAGCTTAGGCCTAGCAGGGGGCAAAACTGAAGCTTTCTTT
TRBJ2-1,NA,15,TRBV27,many,CASSLGATSYNEQFF,TGTGCCAGCAGTTTGGGAGCGACCTCCTACAATGAGCAGTTCTTC
TRBJ1-6,NA,19,TRBV27,many,CASSFLAVGHLPYNSPLHF,TGTGCCAGCAGTTTTCTGGCGGTGGGACATTTGCCTTATAATTCACCCCTCCACTTT
TRBJ2-7,TRBD1,13,TRBV29-1,NA,CSVERTGPYEQYF,TGCAGCGTTGAGAGGACAGGGCCCTACGAGCAGTACTTC
TRBJ2-1,NA,14,TRBV6-5,NA,CASSYADDYNEQFF,TGTGCCAGCAGTTACGCGGACGATTACAATGAGCAGTTCTTC
TRBJ2-7,NA,13,TRBV27,many,CASSLSRGDEQYF,TGTGCCAGCAGTTTATCCAGGGGTGACGAGCAGTACTTC